A single sample is the source of the 30 T cell receptor beta chains below, sequenced in a study of blood T cell repertoires in COVID-19. Assay: immunoSEQ multiplex PCR; the TCRdb copy retains only in-frame clones and omits some. The sample includes approximately 99,000 clones, 65% to 85% of them seen just once. Sequencing used peripheral blood. These receptors all stem from a man aged 70 or older with active or convalescent COVID-19.

CDR3 DNA: TGTGCCAGCAGCTTAGTTAGAAACACCATATATTTT. Encoded protein: CASSLVRNTIYF. This chain links TRBV11-2 with TRBJ1-3; D is ambiguous. The CDR3 has 12 residues. Germline CDR1 SGHAT, CDR2 FQNNGV. Trimming took 1 base from V and 5 from J, leaving 3 bases between them.

The V and J genes are TRBV5-5 and TRBJ2-2; D is perhaps TRBD1 (6 bases). V shed 3 bases and J shed 1 base, with 13 bases lying between them. Per the germline V gene, CDR1 is SGHKS and CDR2 is YYEKEE (reference sequence). This CDR3 is 16 amino acids long. The CDR3 DNA reads as TGTGCCAGCAGCTCCTCGACAGGATTGAACACCGGGGAGCTGTTTTTT. Translating gives CASSSSTGLNTGELFF.

The gene calls are TRBV9 and TRBJ1-4; 8 positions match TRBD1. This CDR3 region has 16 residues. CDR1 is SGDLS and CDR2 is YYNGEE in the germline V gene. Losses at the gene ends were 0 bases for V and 7 bases for J; bases not matched to a gene: 8. CDR3 sequence (DNA): TGTGCCAGCAGCGTAGGTTCGGCAGGGGGCACTGAAAAACTGTTTTTT. It specifies CASSVGSAGGTEKLFF.

Worth noting for this clone: Its ends do not fully match the called genes, so a read error is possible. CDR3 bases: TGCGCCAGCAGCCAAGGAGGCGCAGGGTTGGACTTC. This sequence encodes CASSQGGAGLDF. V is TRBV4-1 and J is TRBJ2-4; D is perhaps TRBD1 (5 bases). Germline lookup yields CDR1 MGHRA and CDR2 YSYEKL. CDR3 length equals 12 residues.

The chain carries TRBV20-1 and TRBJ1-2; D remains ambiguous. The CDR3 runs to 13 residues. Trimming removed 3 bases from V and 7 bases from J, with 15 bases in between. CDR1 and CDR2 (germline): DFQATT, SNEGSKA (reference sequence). The CDR3 DNA follows: TGCAGTGCTAGTTACACGAGGGTGGGTGGCTACACCTTC. Translated: CSASYTRVGGYTF.

The genes are TRBV23-1 and TRBJ1-2; 7 bases match TRBD1. TRBV23-1 is assigned to the ORF class and has an uncertain function. Losses at the gene ends were 0 bases for V and 7 bases for J; bases not matched to a gene: 14. This CDR3 has 17 amino acids. The CDR3: CASSQSKSRGQGFGYTF. CDR3 bases: TGCGCCAGCAGTCAATCGAAATCGAGGGGGCAGGGGTTTGGCTACACCTTC.

The chain couples TRBV28 to TRBJ1-1; 7 bases are shared with TRBD1. After removal of 6 bases from V and 4 bases from J, the junction contained 17 bases not matched to a gene. The germline CDR1 and CDR2 sequences are MDHEN and SYDVKM. This CDR3 contains 17 residues. This CDR3 reads CASRPYRGQPTSTEAFF. The CDR3 DNA reads as TGTGCCAGCAGGCCCTACAGGGGACAACCGACGTCCACTGAAGCTTTCTTT.

V is TRBV7-8 and J is TRBJ2-4; TRBD1 might be the D (6 bases). The CDR3 length is 17 residues. The germline CDR1 and CDR2 sequences are SGHVS and FQNEAQ. Trimming shortened V by 5 bases and J by 0 bases, and 17 bases separated the two germline ends. CDR3 coding DNA: TGTGCCAGCAGCACGAGGACAGCTCCTCTAGCCAAAAACATTCAGTACTTC. Its protein is CASSTRTAPLAKNIQYF.

The rearrangement links TRBV27 to TRBJ2-3, with a possible D match to TRBD2 (7 bases). The V and J ends lost 3 bases and 3 bases respectively, with 16 bases between them. The CDR3 spans 16 residues. Germline CDR1 is MNHEY and CDR2 is SMNVEV (reference sequence). The DNA of the CDR3 is TGTGCCAGCAGTTTTATAGGGGGGCGGGAGACAGATACGCAGTATTTT. Translated: CASSFIGGRETDTQYF.

The chain uses TRBV7-9 and TRBJ2-7, with 10 bases that match TRBD1. V gave up 4 bases and J gave up 2 bases; unmatched junction bases: 11. This CDR3 contains 17 residues. CDR1 and CDR2 (germline): SEHNR, FQNEAQ (reference sequence). CDR3 region: CASSSLKGQGVPYEQYF. CDR3 in DNA: TGTGCCAGCAGCTCCCTCAAAGGACAGGGGGTTCCCTACGAGCAGTACTTC.

This chain uses TRBV11-1 with TRBJ2-2; perhaps TRBD2 as D (5 bases). Trimming removed 5 bases at V and 4 bases at J, with 14 bases between. The CDR3 runs to 15 residues. Germline lookup yields CDR1 SGHAT and CDR2 FQDESV (reference sequence). In DNA, the CDR3 is TGTGCCAGCAGCAAACAGACGGGGATCACCGGGGAGCTGTTTTTT. It encodes CASSKQTGITGELFF.

J is TRBJ1-2 and V is TRBV6-6; D ambiguous. Trimming cost V 7 bases and J 2 bases, with 17 bases left between them. CDR3 length: 15 residues. CDR1 and CDR2 (germline): MNHNY, SVGAGI (reference sequence). In nucleotides, the CDR3 is TGTGCCAGCAACCTCGCCGGAGGCCAAAACTATGGCTACACCTTC. Translated: CASNLAGGQNYGYTF.

V and J are TRBV5-1 and TRBJ1-3; D is undetermined. The germline CDR1 and CDR2 sequences are SGHRS and YFSETQ. V gave up 0 bases and J gave up 0 bases, with 10 bases separating them. This CDR3 comprises 16 residues. The CDR3 coding sequence is TGCGCCAGCAGCTTGGGCGGTACCAGCTCTGGAAACACCATATATTTT. This sequence encodes CASSLGGTSSGNTIYF.

This clone was recorded a few times. The genes are TRBV7-2 and TRBJ1-6, with 8 bases identical to TRBD1. CDR3 size: 16 residues. The junction had 11 bases not matched to a gene; V was cut back by 3 bases and J by 10 bases. Germline V lookup: CDR1 SGHTA, CDR2 FQGNSA. In DNA, the CDR3 is TGTGCCAGCAGCTTCCGTGGGACAGGCGACGGGTCACCCCTCCACTTT. Encoded protein: CASSFRGTGDGSPLHF.

The rearrangement joins TRBV7-8 to TRBJ2-5; no clear D gene. Trimming removed 2 bases at V and 5 bases at J, with 9 bases between. Germline V gives CDR1 SGHVS, CDR2 FQNEAQ. The CDR3 consists of 13 residues. The chain's CDR3 is CASSLNIGETQYF. CDR3 sequence (DNA): TGTGCCAGCAGCTTAAACATTGGTGAGACCCAGTACTTC.

This rearrangement joins TRBV24-1 to TRBJ2-5; 14 nucleotides align to TRBD2. The V gene's germline CDR1 is KGHDR and CDR2 SFDVKD. The CDR3 has 17 residues. The V gene end was trimmed by 4 bases and the J gene end by 4 bases; junction bases not matched to a gene: 7. The CDR3 coding sequence is TGTGCCACCAGTGACCCACGACTAGCGGGGGGGCGAGAGACCCAGTACTTC. It encodes CATSDPRLAGGRETQYF.

The chain combines TRBV4-1 with TRBJ1-5, with 10 nucleotides matching TRBD1. V lost 3 bases to trimming and J lost 5 bases; unmatched junction nucleotides: 7. Germline CDR1 is MGHRA and CDR2 is YSYEKL. This CDR3 region has 16 residues. This CDR3 is CASSQTGGAEDQPQHF. The CDR3 nucleotides read TGCGCCAGCAGCCAGACAGGGGGCGCAGAGGATCAGCCCCAGCATTTT.

This chain links TRBV4-1 with TRBJ1-3; weak D call: TRBD1 (6 bases). Germline assignment: CDR1 MGHRA and CDR2 YSYEKL. The CDR3 runs to 15 residues. Trimming took 5 bases from V and 3 from J, leaving 14 bases between them. The CDR3 reads CASSFAGTRGNTIYF. The CDR3 DNA is TGCGCCAGCAGCTTTGCCGGGACACGTGGAAACACCATATATTTT.

The rearrangement links TRBV5-6 to TRBJ1-1; the D is unclear. The CDR3 runs 13 residues. The V gene's germline CDR1 is SGHDT and CDR2 YYEEEE. V dropped 5 bases and J dropped 5 bases, with 13 bases sitting between them. DNA for the CDR3: TGTGCCAGCAGTGCCCGGGGAGGTACTGAAGCTTTCTTT. This codes for CASSARGGTEAFF.

This chain connects TRBV18 to TRBJ1-2; 8 bases align to TRBD1. V lost 3 bases and J lost 8; bases outside the gene matches: 5. Germline loops: CDR1 KGHSH, CDR2 LQKENI. The CDR3 runs to 13 residues. The CDR3, as DNA: TGTGCCAGCTCACCCGACAGGGGAGAGGGCTACACCTTC. Encoded protein: CASSPDRGEGYTF.

This clone was observed a few times. The rearrangement uses TRBV3-1 (or the pseudogene TRBV3-2) and TRBJ1-2; D is undetermined. Trimming cost V 1 base and J 6 bases, with 9 bases left between them. Looked up from germline, CDR1 is LGHDT and CDR2 is YNNKEL (reference sequence). The CDR3 length is 13 residues. The CDR3 DNA sequence: TGTGCCAGCAGCCAAGCTGGAGGGAATGGCTACACCTTC. Translated, it gives CASSQAGGNGYTF.

The rearrangement links TRBV2 to TRBJ1-5; TRBD1 aligns across 8 bases. Per germline, CDR1 SNHLY and CDR2 FYNNEI. The length of the CDR3 is 15 residues. The V gene end was trimmed by 6 bases and the J gene end by 4 bases; junction bases not matched to a gene: 8. The CDR3 spells CASRPDRGVNQPQHF. CDR3 in DNA: TGTGCCAGCAGACCTGACAGGGGTGTTAATCAGCCCCAGCATTTT.

V usage is TRBV6-6 and J usage is TRBJ2-2; TRBD2 is a possible D gene (5 bases). Germline lookup yields CDR1 MNHNY and CDR2 SVGAGI (reference sequence). The CDR3 spans 15 residues. Trimming removed 2 bases at V and 4 bases at J, with 11 bases between. The chain's CDR3 is CASSYPGLITGELFF. CDR3 nucleotide sequence: TGTGCCAGCAGTTACCCCGGACTTATCACCGGGGAGCTGTTTTTT.

The J gene is TRBJ1-2, the V gene TRBV3-1 (or the pseudogene TRBV3-2); 9 bases line up with TRBD1. Trimming took 7 bases from V and 7 from J; bases not matched to a gene: 10. The germline CDR1 and CDR2 sequences are LGHDT and YNNKEL (reference sequence). The CDR3 totals 14 residues. The CDR3: CASTAQGAIGGYTF. CDR3 in DNA: TGTGCCAGCACCGCACAGGGGGCGATCGGTGGCTACACCTTC.

This sequence joins TRBV12-3 or TRBV12-4 and TRBJ1-1; 8 bases are a match to TRBD1. The V and J ends lost 6 bases and 5 bases, in that order; junction bases with no gene match: 2. The CDR3 runs to 12 residues. The CDR3 DNA is TGTGCCAGCAGGACAGGGGCAACTGAAGCTTTCTTT. This gives the protein CASRTGATEAFF.

The chain is built from TRBV13 and TRBJ1-1, with TRBD1 as a possible D gene (6 bases). Per the germline V gene, CDR1 is PRHDT and CDR2 is FYEKMQ (reference sequence). CDR3 length equals 14 residues. V lost 5 bases, J lost 1 base, and 11 bases lay in between. The chain's CDR3 is CASSRDTRNTEAFF. CDR3 sequence (DNA): TGTGCCAGCAGCCGGGACACCAGGAACACTGAAGCTTTCTTT.

The chain has TRBV7-2 and TRBJ1-1; 8 nucleotides agree with TRBD1. J was trimmed by 7 bases and V by 5 bases; bases with no gene match: 9. Germline V gene lookup returns CDR1 SGHTA and CDR2 FQGNSA. There are 14 residues in the CDR3. CDR3 nucleotide sequence: TGTGCCAGCAGCCTCAACCAGGGGGCCGGTGAAGCTTTCTTT. As protein: CASSLNQGAGEAFF. Full variable domain (remainder filled in from reference TRBV7-2 and TRBJ1-1): GAGVSQSPSNKVTEKGKDVELRCDPISGHTALYWYRQSLGQGLEFLIYFQGNSAPDKSGLPSDRFSAERTGGSVSTLTIQRTQQEDSAVYLCASSLNQGAGEAFFGQGTRLTVV.

V is TRBV5-1 and J is TRBJ2-1; D uncertain. Germline CDR1 SGHRS, CDR2 YFSETQ. The CDR3 is 16 amino acids. V lost 7 bases, J lost 0 bases, and 17 bases lay in between. The CDR3 loop is CASSSDPQSSYNEQFF. CDR3 nucleotides: TGCGCCAGCTCTTCTGACCCACAGAGCTCCTACAATGAGCAGTTCTTC.

The CDR3 nucleotides read TGCAGCGTTGTTGAAGGGAGCGGGAACACTGAAGCTTTCTTT. Its translation is CSVVEGSGNTEAFF. The chain joins TRBV29-1 to TRBJ1-1, with D unclear. The CDR3 loop spans 14 amino acids. Germline values: CDR1 SQVTM, CDR2 ANQGSEA. Trimming removed 4 bases at V and 1 base at J, with 13 bases between. The full variable domain, its missing parts supplied by reference TRBV29-1 and TRBJ1-1, is SAVISQKPSRDICQRGTSLTIQCQVDSQVTMMFWYRQQPGQSLTLIATANQGSEATYESGFVIDKFPISRPNLTFSTLTVSNMSPEDSSIYLCSVVEGSGNTEAFFGQGTRLTVV.

This clone was detected only once. The chain has TRBV7-6 and TRBJ2-2; maybe TRBD1 (5 bases). CDR1 SGHVS and CDR2 FNYEAQ come from the germline V gene. The length of the CDR3 is 14 residues. Trimming stripped 5 bases from V and 2 bases from J, with 9 bases between. The CDR3 region is CASSQTDNTGELFF. DNA of the CDR3: TGTGCCAGCAGCCAGACAGACAACACCGGGGAGCTGTTTTTT. The variable domain in full, completed from reference TRBV7-6 and TRBJ2-2, reads GAGVSQSPRYKVTKRGQDVALRCDPISGHVSLYWYRQALGQGPEFLTYFNYEAQQDKSGLPNDRFSAERPEGSISTLTIQRTEQRDSAMYRCASSQTDNTGELFFGEGSRLTVL.